These 5 T cell receptor beta chains originate from one sample sequenced in a study of blood T cells in healthy people across ages. Alongside a J-beta primer mix, a sample-barcoded 5' primer served in a second PCR lasting roughly 6 to 11 cycles. TCRdb passed the 5' RACE reads through MiXCR, listing each CDR3 protein once. Of under 2,000,000 distinct CDR3 sequences listed, approximately 50% are singletons. The sample taken for sequencing was blood. These receptors were obtained from a woman aged 40 to 50 in good health.

This clonotype has just a few counts. The V and J genes are TRBV5-1 and TRBJ2-1, with 13 bases matching TRBD2. This CDR3 contains 16 residues. V gave up 3 bases and J gave up 7 bases; unmatched junction bases: 7. The germline V gene encodes CDR1 SGHRS and CDR2 YFSETQ. The CDR3 sequence is CASSWTSGGSSNEQFF. For the CDR3, the DNA is TGCGCCAGCAGCTGGACTAGCGGGGGTTCTAGTAATGAGCAGTTCTTC.

The rearrangement uses TRBV10-2 and TRBJ2-1; D might be TRBD2 (7 bases). The V end was cut by 7 bases, the J end by 2 bases, with 21 bases between. Germline V gives CDR1 WSHSY, CDR2 SAAADI. This CDR3 spans 17 amino acids. In nucleotides, the CDR3 is TGCGCCAGCATCGCAAGGGGGGGGAATGTGGCCTACAATGAGCAGTTCTTC. It yields the protein CASIARGGNVAYNEQFF.

V usage is TRBV3-1 and J usage is TRBJ2-3, with TRBD2 matching 13 bases. Germline V gene lookup returns CDR1 LGHDT and CDR2 YNNKEL (reference sequence). This CDR3 is built from 19 residues. V shed 1 base, J shed 0 bases, and the junction held 7 bases outside the gene matches. The CDR3 is CASSQVRLAGGVSTDTQYF. Here the CDR3 DNA reads TGTGCCAGCAGCCAAGTTCGACTAGCGGGGGGCGTTAGCACAGATACGCAGTATTTT.

The J gene is TRBJ2-5, the V gene TRBV7-8; no clear D. The V gene lost 6 bases and the J gene lost 4 bases, with 15 bases spanning the gap. CDR1 and CDR2 (germline): SGHVS, FQNEAQ. The CDR3 totals 14 residues. The CDR3 loop is CASRLVVGGETQYF. CDR3 sequence (DNA): TGTGCCAGCAGACTGGTTGTGGGTGGAGAGACCCAGTACTTC. The variable domain in full, completed from reference TRBV7-8 and TRBJ2-5, reads GAGVSQSPRYKVAKRGQDVALRCDPISGHVSLFWYQQALGQGPEFLTYFQNEAQLDKSGLPSDRFFAERPEGSVSTLKIQRTQQEDSAVYLCASRLVVGGETQYFGPGTRLLVL.

This clonotype was detected a few times. The rearrangement joins TRBV27 to TRBJ1-2; D might be TRBD1 (5 bases). Per the germline V gene, CDR1 is MNHEY and CDR2 is SMNVEV (reference sequence). V gave up 2 bases and J gave up 4 bases, with 14 bases separating them. The CDR3 loop spans 15 amino acids. The CDR3 protein is CASSLRGSQLYGYTF. CDR3 nucleotide sequence: TGTGCCAGCAGTTTACGGGGGAGCCAACTCTATGGCTACACCTTC.